These 32 T cell receptor beta chains originate from one sample sequenced in a study of control samples from healthy donors and cancer patients. Method: immunoSEQ multiplex PCR; TCRdb's copy keeps in-frame clones and lacks some. The data contain around 170,000 clones, around 90% of them singletons. The sample consisted of blood. The receptors here all came from a woman aged 25 to 39 in good health.

The chain recombines TRBV5-1 with TRBJ2-5, with a weak D call TRBD2 (6 bases). The CDR3 sequence is 15 residues long. CDR1 and CDR2 (germline): SGHRS, YFSETQ. Trimming removed 0 bases from V and 2 bases from J, with 11 bases in between. CDR3 DNA sequence: TGCGCCAGCAGCTTGGGTCCCAGCGGGCAAGAGACCCAGTACTTC. This sequence encodes CASSLGPSGQETQYF.

V gene TRBV6-5 combines with J gene TRBJ1-3; no firm D call. V lost 10 bases and J 8 bases, leaving 12 bases between the germline ends. Germline V CDR1 and CDR2: MNHEY, SVGAGI. The CDR3 is 11 amino acids. The CDR3: CATRTEDTIYF. The CDR3 bases are TGTGCCACGCGGACGGAGGACACCATATATTTT.

The chain employs TRBV5-1 and TRBJ1-6, with D unclear. Looked up from germline, CDR1 is SGHRS and CDR2 is YFSETQ. The CDR3 spans 17 residues. V was shortened by 0 bases and J by 9 bases, with 19 bases between the two germline ends. Here the CDR3 DNA reads TGCGCCAGCAGCTTGGATTTCGGGCGGGTCGGCGGTTCACCCCTCCACTTT. It codes for CASSLDFGRVGGSPLHF.

This clone occurred once. The V and J genes are TRBV11-1 and TRBJ1-1; D call uncertain. This CDR3 is built from 13 residues. The V gene lost 0 bases and the J gene lost 7 bases, with 9 bases spanning the gap. Germline CDR1 is SGHAT and CDR2 is FQDESV (reference sequence). DNA for the CDR3: TGTGCCAGCAGCTTAGCAGGGCACGGTGAAGCTTTCTTT. This sequence encodes CASSLAGHGEAFF.

The CDR3 DNA follows: TGCAGCGTTGACCCTTCAACTAGCGGGATAGGTAATGAGCAGTTCTTC. Translated, it gives CSVDPSTSGIGNEQFF. The chain links TRBV29-1 to TRBJ2-1; TRBD2 matches at 10 bases. This CDR3 comprises 16 residues. Trimming removed 3 bases from V and 7 bases from J; junction bases left unmatched: 12. Looked up from germline, CDR1 is SQVTM and CDR2 is ANQGSEA.

This clone was detected only once. J is TRBJ2-5 and V is TRBV19; D gene uncertain. Trimming took off 6 bases at V and 4 bases at J, with 21 bases between the two ends. Germline-derived CDR1 and CDR2 are LNHDA and SQIVND (reference sequence). The CDR3 totals 16 residues. CDR3 DNA sequence: TGTGCCAGTAGAAAGGAAGGACGGCGAAGGCCAGAGACCCAGTACTTC. This codes for CASRKEGRRRPETQYF.

The chain joins TRBV15 to TRBJ1-5; D call uncertain. The CDR3 extends over 15 amino acids. Germline CDR1 and CDR2: LNHNV and YYDKDF (reference sequence). Trimming shortened V by 0 bases and J by 0 bases, and 6 bases separated the two germline ends. CDR3 loop: CATSRDLGSNQPQHF. DNA for the CDR3: TGTGCCACCAGCAGAGATCTCGGTAGCAATCAGCCCCAGCATTTT.

This sequence joins TRBV29-1 and TRBJ2-3; 10 nucleotides align to TRBD1. V trimming: 3 bases; J trimming: 2 bases; junction bases outside the gene matches: 5. CDR1 SQVTM and CDR2 ANQGSEA come from the germline V gene. CDR3 length: 15 amino acids. Here the CDR3 reads CSVDGTGDPTDTQYF. The CDR3 region has the DNA TGCAGCGTTGATGGGACAGGGGACCCCACAGATACGCAGTATTTT.

V is TRBV11-2 and J is TRBJ2-7, with a weak D call TRBD1 (5 bases). Germline assignment: CDR1 SGHAT and CDR2 FQNNGV. This CDR3 comprises 15 residues. The V end was cut by 1 base, the J end by 0 bases, with 10 bases between. CDR3: CASSLGQTSSYEQYF. In DNA form, the CDR3 reads TGTGCCAGCAGCTTAGGACAGACGAGCTCCTACGAGCAGTACTTC.

This chain joins TRBV5-5 and TRBJ1-5; D is unresolved. The CDR3 totals 16 residues. Trimming removed 1 base at V and 5 bases at J, with 16 bases between. CDR1 is SGHKS and CDR2 is YYEKEE in the germline V gene (reference sequence). CDR3 amino acids: CASSLQVPRVDQPQHF. The DNA for the CDR3 is TGTGCCAGCAGCTTGCAAGTCCCTCGGGTAGATCAGCCCCAGCATTTT.

V gene TRBV9 combines with J gene TRBJ1-1; 8 bases line up with TRBD1. J gave up 2 bases and V 1 base, and 4 bases lay outside the gene matches. Germline V gene sequence: CDR1 SGDLS, CDR2 YYNGEE. The CDR3 totals 15 residues. The CDR3 DNA follows: TGTGCCAGCAGCGTACTCGGACAGGGAAACACTGAAGCTTTCTTT. Protein sequence: CASSVLGQGNTEAFF. The whole variable domain, remainder taken from reference TRBV9 and TRBJ1-1, is DSGVTQTPKHLITATGQRVTLRCSPRSGDLSVYWYQQSLDQGLQFLIQYYNGEERAKGNILERFSAQQFPDLHSELNLSSLELGDSALYFCASSVLGQGNTEAFFGQGTRLTVV.

Only one count was recorded for this clone. The V gene is TRBV6-5, the J gene TRBJ1-6, with D unresolved. CDR1 is MNHEY, CDR2 SVGAGI, per germline. V lost 6 bases and J 6 bases, leaving 15 bases between the germline ends. CDR3 length: 15 amino acids. Here the CDR3 DNA reads TGTGCCAGCAGATCCGGGGTGGGCTTTAATTCACCCCTCCACTTT. Protein sequence: CASRSGVGFNSPLHF.

The chain carries TRBV5-4 and TRBJ2-3, with 8 bases aligning to TRBD2. The V gene's germline CDR1 is SGHNT and CDR2 YYREEE (reference sequence). V was clipped by 1 base and J by 5 bases; unmatched bases: 6. The CDR3 contains 15 residues. The CDR3 region is CASSLQGLALDTQYF. The CDR3 nucleotides read TGTGCCAGCAGCTTGCAAGGACTAGCACTAGATACGCAGTATTTT.

The rearrangement joins TRBV28 to TRBJ2-2; D unclear. Trimming stripped 5 bases from V and 0 bases from J, with 10 bases between. Germline V gives CDR1 MDHEN, CDR2 SYDVKM. The CDR3 sequence is 15 residues long. The CDR3 loop reads CASSQTGANTGELFF. CDR3 sequence (DNA): TGTGCCAGCAGTCAAACTGGAGCGAACACCGGGGAGCTGTTTTTT.

This sequence joins TRBV19 and TRBJ1-1; 7 bases are a match to TRBD1. Germline V gives CDR1 LNHDA, CDR2 SQIVND (reference sequence). J was trimmed by 11 bases and V by 2 bases; bases with no gene match: 11. The CDR3 extends over 14 amino acids. CDR3 sequence (DNA): TGTGCCAGTAGTATAACCTCGAGACAGGGCTCGGCTTTCTTT. Its translation: CASSITSRQGSAFF.

This chain joins TRBV6-1 and TRBJ1-6; 9 nucleotides align to TRBD1. Losses at the gene ends were 0 bases for V and 9 bases for J; bases not matched to a gene: 3. The CDR3 extends over 15 amino acids. Germline assignment: CDR1 MNHNS and CDR2 SASEGT. The CDR3: CASSEARTGVSPLHF. DNA of the CDR3: TGTGCCAGCAGTGAAGCCCGGACAGGGGTTTCACCCCTCCACTTT.

The V gene is TRBV5-1, the J gene TRBJ1-3; a weak D match, TRBD1 (5 bases). The CDR3 loop spans 16 amino acids. Germline V gene lookup returns CDR1 SGHRS and CDR2 YFSETQ. Trimming stripped 4 bases from V and 1 base from J, with 15 bases between. The CDR3 loop is CASSAPGTASGNTIYF. In nucleotides, the CDR3 is TGCGCCAGCAGCGCCCCCGGGACGGCATCTGGAAACACCATATATTTT.

The chain carries TRBV27 and TRBJ2-7, with D perhaps matching TRBD2 (6 bases). V lost 9 bases, J lost 1 base, and 28 bases lay in between. The germline V gene encodes CDR1 MNHEY and CDR2 SMNVEV (reference sequence). This CDR3 region has 18 residues. The CDR3 loop is CASSPGLRSPLNSYEQYF. The DNA for the CDR3 is TGTGCCAGTTCCCCGGGACTCCGATCACCACTAAATTCCTACGAGCAGTACTTC.

This clone was observed once. The chain links TRBV4-1 to TRBJ2-7, with TRBD2 as a possible D gene (6 bases). The germline V and J ends were trimmed by 0 bases and 6 bases, with 15 bases remaining between them. The CDR3 contains 15 residues. Germline V gives CDR1 MGHRA, CDR2 YSYEKL. The CDR3 region is CASSQDLAGGVEQYF. For the CDR3, the DNA is TGCGCCAGCAGCCAAGATCTAGCCGGAGGGGTCGAGCAGTACTTC.

The genes are TRBV7-2 and TRBJ1-2; 7 nucleotides agree with TRBD1. Germline CDR1 and CDR2: SGHTA and FQGNSA. The CDR3 extends over 13 amino acids. V lost 4 bases to trimming and J lost 7 bases; unmatched junction nucleotides: 6. CDR3 sequence reads: CASSYPQGGGYTF. CDR3 sequence (DNA): TGTGCCAGCAGCTACCCGCAGGGGGGTGGCTACACCTTC.

The chain links TRBV3-1 (or the pseudogene TRBV3-2) to TRBJ2-5, with D maybe TRBD2 (6 bases). The V and J ends lost 5 bases and 7 bases respectively, with 29 bases between them. Looked up from germline, CDR1 is LGHDT and CDR2 is YNNKEL (reference sequence). The CDR3 length is 18 residues. CDR3 in DNA: TGTGCCAGCAGCGCTCGATGGGTTAGTGGGGAAGCGGAGGGGACCCAGTACTTC. It specifies CASSARWVSGEAEGTQYF.

The CDR3 spells CASSLVVLGGTGLEAFF. In DNA form, the CDR3 reads TGTGCCAGCAGCTTAGTCGTCTTGGGGGGGACAGGGCTTGAAGCTTTCTTT. This chain joins TRBV7-2 and TRBJ1-1, with 9 positions matching TRBD1. Germline V gives CDR1 SGHTA, CDR2 FQGNSA. The CDR3 covers 17 residues. J gave up 7 bases and V 1 base, and 13 bases lay outside the gene matches.

The CDR3 DNA reads as TGTGCCATCAGACCGGGGAACGGTGAAGAGACCCAGTACTTC. Protein: CAIRPGNGEETQYF. The chain links TRBV10-3 to TRBJ2-5; possible D gene TRBD2, 5 bases. Per the germline V gene, CDR1 is ENHRY and CDR2 is SYGVKD. This CDR3 comprises 14 residues. Trimming cost V 6 bases and J 3 bases, with 14 bases left between them.

The chain couples TRBV19 to TRBJ2-3; D is possibly TRBD2 (5 bases). V was pared by 0 bases and J by 5 bases, with 18 bases between. The germline CDR1 and CDR2 sequences are LNHDA and SQIVND (reference sequence). The CDR3 is made up of 17 amino acids. The CDR3 bases are TGTGCCAGTAGTATAGATCTCCGGCGGGTCGATGGAGATACGCAGTATTTT. This codes for CASSIDLRRVDGDTQYF.

The chain combines TRBV5-1 with TRBJ1-1; the match to TRBD1 covers 7 bases. The V gene's germline CDR1 is SGHRS and CDR2 YFSETQ. CDR3 size: 16 residues. J gave up 0 bases and V 6 bases, and 11 bases lay outside the gene matches. This CDR3 reads CASKGDSSRMNTEAFF. CDR3 DNA sequence: TGCGCCAGCAAAGGGGACAGCTCGAGGATGAACACTGAAGCTTTCTTT.

This sequence joins TRBV5-1 and TRBJ1-3, with D possibly being TRBD1 (6 bases). The CDR3 contains 16 residues. V lost 3 bases and J lost 4, with 17 bases in between. The germline V gene encodes CDR1 SGHRS and CDR2 YFSETQ. The CDR3 is CASSSNGPGVGNTIYF. The CDR3 DNA reads as TGCGCCAGCAGCTCGAATGGCCCAGGGGTCGGAAACACCATATATTTT.

The V and J genes are TRBV4-1 and TRBJ2-2; D gene uncertain. From germline, CDR1 is MGHRA and CDR2 YSYEKL. V was trimmed by 0 bases and J by 3 bases, leaving 5 bases between them. The CDR3 is 14 residues long. The DNA of the CDR3 is TGCGCCAGCAGCCAAGATGCAGACACCGGGGAGCTGTTTTTT. It encodes CASSQDADTGELFF.

This sequence joins TRBV19 and TRBJ2-1, with D possibly matching TRBD2 (6 bases). Germline CDR1 is LNHDA and CDR2 is SQIVND (reference sequence). Trimming cost V 4 bases and J 6 bases, with 31 bases left between them. The CDR3 consists of 20 residues. CDR3 sequence: CASSSGGLLGSGLTSNEQFF. CDR3 nucleotides: TGTGCCAGTAGTAGTGGGGGGTTGCTTGGTTCAGGATTAACGTCCAATGAGCAGTTCTTC.

V is TRBV27 and J is TRBJ2-7, with 11 nucleotides matching TRBD2. The trim removed 5 bases at V and 3 bases at J, leaving 6 bases unmatched. Germline CDR1 and CDR2: MNHEY and SMNVEV (reference sequence). This CDR3 is built from 15 residues. For the CDR3, the DNA is TGTGCCAGCAGTCAACTAGCGGGGGACCACTACGAGCAGTACGTC. It specifies CASSQLAGDHYEQYV.

The V gene is TRBV10-3, the J gene TRBJ2-3, with 8 bases lining up with TRBD2. Germline assignment: CDR1 ENHRY and CDR2 SYGVKD. Trimming removed 8 bases from V and 2 bases from J; junction bases left unmatched: 12. This CDR3 comprises 16 residues. The CDR3 bases are TGTGCCATCTACCCCGGCAGCGGGGGATACACAGATACGCAGTATTTT. As protein: CAIYPGSGGYTDTQYF.

V is TRBV6-1 and J is TRBJ2-7; D gene unclear. Germline CDR1 is MNHNS and CDR2 is SASEGT. V lost 3 bases to trimming and J lost 3 bases, with 15 bases between them. The CDR3 is 15 residues long. The CDR3 nucleotides are TGTGCCAGCAGTGACAATCGCCTCACCTACTACGAGCAGTACGTC. Encoded protein: CASSDNRLTYYEQYV.

This clone is a singleton in its sample. The chain joins TRBV4-1 to TRBJ1-1; unclear D gene. Germline V gene data show CDR1 as MGHRA and CDR2 as YSYEKL. Trimming cost V 3 bases and J 6 bases, with 5 bases left between them. The CDR3 has 11 amino acids. The CDR3 coding sequence is TGCGCCAGCAGCCACGAAGCTGAAGCTTTCTTT. As protein: CASSHEAEAFF.